This T cell receptor (beta chain) derives from a study of T cell changes during pregnancy in multiple sclerosis. Germline-derived CDR1 and CDR2 are SGHDN and FVKESK. This CDR3 is 13 amino acids long. Trimming removed 6 bases from V and 9 bases from J, with 16 bases in between. Some clones are missing from TCRdb's copy, which holds only in-frame ones; the method was immunoSEQ multiplex PCR. The table lists about 60,000 clones, around 96% of them singletons. The chain has TRBV14 and TRBJ2-3; possibly TRBD1 for D (8 bases). The TCR was taken from a female donor with multiple sclerosis, enrolled in a pregnancy study. This sample comprised CD8+ T cells from peripheral blood mononuclear cells, obtained after pregnancy. The CDR3 DNA follows: TGTGCCAGCAGTGGACCACAGGGGGGGACGCAGTATTTT. Amino acid sequence: CASSGPQGGTQYF. Combining the CDR3 with reference TRBV14 and TRBJ2-3 gives the whole variable domain EAGVTQFPSHSVIEKGQTVTLRCDPISGHDNLYWYRRVMGKEIKFLLHFVKESKQDESGMPNNRFLAERTGGTYSTLKVQPAELEDSGVYFCASSGPQGGTQYFGPGTRLTVL.